A single TCR beta chain is shown here with its context. These data are taken from a study of control samples from healthy donors and cancer patients. The protocol was immunoSEQ multiplex PCR, while the TCRdb copy is restricted to in-frame clones and leaves out a portion. The table includes about 80,000 clones, under 90% detected once. Germline values: CDR1 DFQATT, CDR2 SNEGSKA (reference sequence). V dropped 3 bases and J dropped 2 bases, with 10 bases sitting between them. There are 13 residues in the CDR3. V and J are TRBV20-1 and TRBJ1-2, with a tentative D call TRBD1 (5 bases). The receptor was isolated from a man aged 50 or older in good health. Sequencing was done on a sample of blood. The CDR3 loop reads CSASGEGNYGYTF. The CDR3 bases are TGCAGTGCTAGTGGAGAGGGGAACTATGGCTACACCTTC.